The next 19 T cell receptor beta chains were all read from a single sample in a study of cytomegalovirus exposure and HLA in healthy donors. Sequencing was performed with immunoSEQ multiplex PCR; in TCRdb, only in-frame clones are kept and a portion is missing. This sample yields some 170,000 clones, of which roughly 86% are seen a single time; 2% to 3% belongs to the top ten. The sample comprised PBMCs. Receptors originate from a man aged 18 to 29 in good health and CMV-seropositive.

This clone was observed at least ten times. The CDR3 coding sequence is TGCGCCAGCAGCCACCCTCGGACAGGGAGTGAAAAACTGTTTTTT. Translating it yields CASSHPRTGSEKLFF. J is TRBJ1-4 and V is TRBV4-3; 8 nucleotides match TRBD1. V shed 3 bases and J 7 bases; nucleotides not matched to a gene: 7. Per the germline V gene, CDR1 is LGHNA and CDR2 is YSLEER. This CDR3 region has 15 residues.

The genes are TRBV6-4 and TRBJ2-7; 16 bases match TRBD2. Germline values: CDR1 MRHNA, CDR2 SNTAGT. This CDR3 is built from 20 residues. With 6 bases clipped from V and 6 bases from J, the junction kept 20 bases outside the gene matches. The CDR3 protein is CASRKDEGLAGGRDATEQYF. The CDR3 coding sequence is TGTGCCAGCAGGAAGGACGAGGGACTAGCGGGAGGGCGAGACGCAACCGAGCAGTACTTC.

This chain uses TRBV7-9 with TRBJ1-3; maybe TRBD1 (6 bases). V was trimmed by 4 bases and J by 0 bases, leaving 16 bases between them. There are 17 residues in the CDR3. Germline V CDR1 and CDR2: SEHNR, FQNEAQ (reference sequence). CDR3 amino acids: CASSSSWGQVSGNTIYF. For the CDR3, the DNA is TGTGCCAGCAGCTCTTCCTGGGGACAAGTCTCTGGAAACACCATATATTTT.

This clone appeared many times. CDR3: CATSKTSGGAGELFF. The CDR3 bases are TGTGCCACCAGCAAGACTAGCGGGGGGGCCGGGGAGCTGTTTTTT. The rearrangement links TRBV15 to TRBJ2-2, with 14 bases identical to TRBD2. In germline, CDR1 is LNHNV, CDR2 YYDKDF (reference sequence). V was clipped by 4 bases and J by 6 bases; unmatched bases: 1. The CDR3 covers 15 residues. Combining the CDR3 with reference TRBV15 and TRBJ2-2 gives the whole variable domain DAMVIQNPRYQVTQFGKPVTLSCSQTLNHNVMYWYQQKSSQAPKLLFHYYDKDFNNEADTPDNFQSRRPNTSFCFLDIRSPGLGDTAMYLCATSKTSGGAGELFFGEGSRLTVL.

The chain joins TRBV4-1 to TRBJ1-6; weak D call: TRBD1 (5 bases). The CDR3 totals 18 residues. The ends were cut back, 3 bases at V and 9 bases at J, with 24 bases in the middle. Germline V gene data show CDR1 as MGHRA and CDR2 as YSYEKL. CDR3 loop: CASSHSPDSARRGSPLHF. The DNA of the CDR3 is TGCGCCAGCAGCCACTCCCCAGACAGTGCCAGAAGGGGTTCACCCCTCCACTTT.

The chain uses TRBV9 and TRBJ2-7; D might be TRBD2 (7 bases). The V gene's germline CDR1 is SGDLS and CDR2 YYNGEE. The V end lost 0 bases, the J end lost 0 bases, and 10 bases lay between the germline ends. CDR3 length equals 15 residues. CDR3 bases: TGTGCCAGCAGCGTAGAGGGGGGGCCCTCCTACGAGCAGTACTTC. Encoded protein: CASSVEGGPSYEQYF.

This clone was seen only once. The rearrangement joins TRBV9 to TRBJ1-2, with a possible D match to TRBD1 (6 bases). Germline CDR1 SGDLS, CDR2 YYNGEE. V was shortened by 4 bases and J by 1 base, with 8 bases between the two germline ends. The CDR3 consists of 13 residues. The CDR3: CASSLRGNYGYTF. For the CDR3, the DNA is TGTGCCAGCAGCCTCAGGGGTAACTATGGCTACACCTTC.

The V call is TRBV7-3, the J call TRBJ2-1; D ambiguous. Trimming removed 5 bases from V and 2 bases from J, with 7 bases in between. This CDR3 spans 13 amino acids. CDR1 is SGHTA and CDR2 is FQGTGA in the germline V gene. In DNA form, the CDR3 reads TGTGCCAGCAGCCTAGGAGCCTACAATGAGCAGTTCTTC. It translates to CASSLGAYNEQFF.

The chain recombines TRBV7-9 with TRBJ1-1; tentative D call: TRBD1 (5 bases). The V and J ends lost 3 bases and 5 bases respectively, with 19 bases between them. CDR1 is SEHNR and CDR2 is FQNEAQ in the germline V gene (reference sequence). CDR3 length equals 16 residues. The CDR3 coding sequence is TGTGCCAGCAGCTTGGTCAGGGCCGACAGATGGACTGAAGCTTTCTTT. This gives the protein CASSLVRADRWTEAFF.

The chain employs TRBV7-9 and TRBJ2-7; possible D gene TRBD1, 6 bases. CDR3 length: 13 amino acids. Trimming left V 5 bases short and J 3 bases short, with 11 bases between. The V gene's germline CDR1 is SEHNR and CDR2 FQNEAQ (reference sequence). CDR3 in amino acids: CASSPGQNYEQYF. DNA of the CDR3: TGTGCCAGCAGCCCTGGACAGAACTACGAGCAGTACTTC.

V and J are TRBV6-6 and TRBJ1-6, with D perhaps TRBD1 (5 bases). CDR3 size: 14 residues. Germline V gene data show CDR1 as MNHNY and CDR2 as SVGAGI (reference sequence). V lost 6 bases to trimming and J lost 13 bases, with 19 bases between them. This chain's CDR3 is CASSRTGTLHPLHF. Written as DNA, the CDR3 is TGTGCCAGCAGCCGCACAGGAACCCTTCACCCCCTCCACTTT.

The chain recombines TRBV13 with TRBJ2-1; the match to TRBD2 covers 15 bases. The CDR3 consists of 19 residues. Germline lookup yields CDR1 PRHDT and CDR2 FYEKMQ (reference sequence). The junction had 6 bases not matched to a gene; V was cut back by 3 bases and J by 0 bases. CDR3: CASSLGGLAGGSSYNEQFF. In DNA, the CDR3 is TGTGCCAGCAGCTTGGGGGGACTAGCGGGGGGAAGCTCCTACAATGAGCAGTTCTTC.

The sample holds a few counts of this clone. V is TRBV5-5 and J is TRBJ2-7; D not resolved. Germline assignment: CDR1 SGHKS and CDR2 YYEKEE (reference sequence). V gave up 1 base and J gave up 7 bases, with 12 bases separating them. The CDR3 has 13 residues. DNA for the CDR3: TGTGCCAGCAGCTTGCTTCTTAGTCAAGAGCAGTACTTC. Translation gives CASSLLLSQEQYF.

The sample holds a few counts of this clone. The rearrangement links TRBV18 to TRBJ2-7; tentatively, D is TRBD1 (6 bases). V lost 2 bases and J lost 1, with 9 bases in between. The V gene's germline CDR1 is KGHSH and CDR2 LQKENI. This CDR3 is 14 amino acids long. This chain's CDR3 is CASSPSQGSYEQYF. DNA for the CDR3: TGTGCCAGCTCACCAAGTCAGGGGTCCTACGAGCAGTACTTC.

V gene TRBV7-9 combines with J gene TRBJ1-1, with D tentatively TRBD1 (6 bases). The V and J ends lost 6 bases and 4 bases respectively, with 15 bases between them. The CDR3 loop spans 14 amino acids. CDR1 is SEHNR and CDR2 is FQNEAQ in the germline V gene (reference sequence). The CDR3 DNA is TGTGCCAGCAGTCTTCTGGGGGGGGCCACTGAAGCTTTCTTT. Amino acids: CASSLLGGATEAFF.

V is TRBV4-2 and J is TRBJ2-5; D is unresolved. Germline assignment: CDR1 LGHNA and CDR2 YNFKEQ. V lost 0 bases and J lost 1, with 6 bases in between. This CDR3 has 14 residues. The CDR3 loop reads CASSQDATQETQYF. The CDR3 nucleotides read TGTGCCAGCAGCCAAGACGCTACCCAAGAGACCCAGTACTTC.

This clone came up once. The DNA of the CDR3 is TGTGCTAGTGGTCGCCCTAGCGGGGGCCTCAACACCGGGGAGCTGTTTTTT. This translates into CASGRPSGGLNTGELFF. The rearrangement links TRBV12-5 to TRBJ2-2; 10 positions agree with TRBD2. The CDR3 has 17 residues. CDR1 is LGHNT, CDR2 FRNRAP, per germline. Trimming cost V 5 bases and J 2 bases; bases outside gene matches: 8.

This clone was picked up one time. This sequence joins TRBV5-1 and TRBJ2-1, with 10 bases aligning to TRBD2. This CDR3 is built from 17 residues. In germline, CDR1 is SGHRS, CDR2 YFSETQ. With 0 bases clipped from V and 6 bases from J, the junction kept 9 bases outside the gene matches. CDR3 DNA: TGCGCCAGCAGCTTGGTCGGAGCGGGAGGGAGGGGCAATGAGCAGTTCTTC. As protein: CASSLVGAGGRGNEQFF.

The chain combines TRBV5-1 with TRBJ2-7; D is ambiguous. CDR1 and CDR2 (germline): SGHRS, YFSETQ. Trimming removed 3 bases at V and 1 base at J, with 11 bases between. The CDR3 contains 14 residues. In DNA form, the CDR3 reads TGCGCCAGCAGCTCTACCGCCGGGTCCTACGAGCAGTACTTC. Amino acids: CASSSTAGSYEQYF. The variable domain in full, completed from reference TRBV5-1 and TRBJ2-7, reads KAGVTQTPRYLIKTRGQQVTLSCSPISGHRSVSWYQQTPGQGLQFLFEYFSETQRNKGNFPGRFSGRQFSNSRSEMNVSTLELGDSALYLCASSSTAGSYEQYFGPGTRLTVT.